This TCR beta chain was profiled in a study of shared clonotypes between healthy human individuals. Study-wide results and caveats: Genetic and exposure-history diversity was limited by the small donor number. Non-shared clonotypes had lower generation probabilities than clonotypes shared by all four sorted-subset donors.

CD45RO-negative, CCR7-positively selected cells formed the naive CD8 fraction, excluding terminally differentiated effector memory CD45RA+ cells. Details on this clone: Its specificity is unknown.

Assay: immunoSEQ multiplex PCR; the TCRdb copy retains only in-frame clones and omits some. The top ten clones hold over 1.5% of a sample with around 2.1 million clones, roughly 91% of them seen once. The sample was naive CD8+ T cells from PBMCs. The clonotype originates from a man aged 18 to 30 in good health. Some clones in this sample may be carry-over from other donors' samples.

CDR3 sequence: CASSFTSGRAHEQYF. The CDR3 region has the DNA TGTGCCAGCAGTTTTACTAGCGGGAGGGCCCACGAGCAGTACTTC. The rearrangement uses TRBV27 and TRBJ2-7; TRBD2 aligns across 13 bases. This CDR3 spans 15 amino acids. V was clipped by 3 bases and J by 5 bases; unmatched bases: 4. Per germline, CDR1 MNHEY and CDR2 SMNVEV (reference sequence).